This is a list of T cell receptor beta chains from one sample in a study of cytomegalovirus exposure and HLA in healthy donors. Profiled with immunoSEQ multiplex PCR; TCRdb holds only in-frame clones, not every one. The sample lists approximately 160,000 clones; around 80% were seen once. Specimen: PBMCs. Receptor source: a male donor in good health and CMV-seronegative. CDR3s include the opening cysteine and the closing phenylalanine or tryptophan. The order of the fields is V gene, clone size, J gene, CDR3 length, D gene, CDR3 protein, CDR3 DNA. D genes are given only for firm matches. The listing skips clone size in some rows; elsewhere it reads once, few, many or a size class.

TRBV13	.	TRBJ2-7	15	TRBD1	CASSLDGTGGAEQYF	TGTGCCAGCAGCTTAGATGGGACAGGGGGCGCCGAGCAGTACTTC
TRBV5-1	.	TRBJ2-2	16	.	CASSLISGVRTGELFF	TGCGCCAGCAGCTTGATTTCAGGGGTGAGGACCGGGGAGCTGTTTTTT
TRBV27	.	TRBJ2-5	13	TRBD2	CASGGLAEETQYF	TGTGCCAGCGGTGGACTAGCGGAAGAGACCCAGTACTTC
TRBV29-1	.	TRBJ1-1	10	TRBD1	CSARDRKAFF	TGCAGCGCTCGGGACAGGAAAGCTTTCTTT
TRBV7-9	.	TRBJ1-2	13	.	CASSSGHNYGYTF	TGTGCCAGCAGCTCCGGACATAACTATGGCTACACCTTC
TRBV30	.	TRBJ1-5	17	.	CAWGYTGFVVGNQPQHF	TGTGCCTGGGGATATACAGGGTTCGTGGTGGGCAATCAGCCCCAGCATTTT
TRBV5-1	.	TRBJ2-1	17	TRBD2	CASSLAGLAGPYNEQFF	TGCGCCAGCAGCTTGGCTGGACTAGCGGGGCCCTACAATGAGCAGTTCTTC
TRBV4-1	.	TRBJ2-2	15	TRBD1	CASSQVGGRAGELFF	TGCGCCAGCAGCCAAGTAGGGGGCAGAGCCGGGGAGCTGTTTTTT
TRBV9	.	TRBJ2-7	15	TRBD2	CASSVFSGSSYEQYF	TGTGCCAGCAGCGTATTCAGCGGGAGCTCCTACGAGCAGTACTTC
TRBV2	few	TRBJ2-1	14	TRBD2	CASRERTSRDEQFF	TGTGCCAGCAGGGAGCGGACTAGCAGGGATGAGCAGTTCTTC
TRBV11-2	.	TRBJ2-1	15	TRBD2	CASSFSSGGGNEQFF	TGTGCCAGCAGCTTCAGTAGCGGGGGGGGAAATGAGCAGTTCTTC
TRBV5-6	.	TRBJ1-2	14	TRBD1	CASSPTGGGRGYTF	TGTGCCAGCAGCCCGACAGGGGGAGGACGTGGCTACACCTTC
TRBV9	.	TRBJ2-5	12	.	CASSVEGGTQYF	TGTGCCAGCAGCGTAGAGGGAGGGACCCAGTACTTC
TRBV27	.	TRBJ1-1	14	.	CASSPWAGDKVAFF	TGTGCCAGCAGTCCGTGGGCAGGGGACAAAGTAGCTTTCTTT
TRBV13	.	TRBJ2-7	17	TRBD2	CASSLGPWAGEGNEQYF	TGTGCCAGCAGCTTAGGCCCGTGGGCGGGAGAGGGGAACGAGCAGTACTTC
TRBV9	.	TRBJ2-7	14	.	CASSVGGDSYEQYF	TGTGCCAGCAGCGTAGGCGGGGACTCCTACGAGCAGTACTTC
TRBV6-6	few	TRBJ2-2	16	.	CASSYGDSVNTGELFF	TGTGCCAGCAGTTACGGGGACTCCGTGAACACCGGGGAGCTGTTTTTT
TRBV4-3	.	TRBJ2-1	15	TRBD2	CASSQDEASGYEQFF	TGCGCCAGCAGCCAAGATGAGGCTAGCGGCTACGAGCAGTTCTTC
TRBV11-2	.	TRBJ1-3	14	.	CASSPPAGRHTIYF	TGTGCCAGCAGCCCTCCGGCAGGGCGGCACACCATATATTTT
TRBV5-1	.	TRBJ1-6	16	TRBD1	CASSLDLGTVESPLHF	TGCGCCAGCAGCTTGGACTTAGGGACAGTGGAGTCACCCCTCCACTTT
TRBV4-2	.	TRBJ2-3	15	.	CASSQRYKGADTQYF	TGTGCCAGCAGCCAAAGGTACAAGGGGGCAGATACGCAGTATTTT
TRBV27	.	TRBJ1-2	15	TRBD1	CASSKVDRGYPGYTF	TGTGCCAGCAGTAAGGTCGACAGGGGCTATCCTGGCTACACCTTC
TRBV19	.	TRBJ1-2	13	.	CASSIKGLYGYTF	TGTGCCAGTAGTATTAAGGGACTCTATGGCTACACCTTC
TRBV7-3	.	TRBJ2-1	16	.	CASSSSRSLASSEQFF	TGTGCCAGCAGTTCTAGTAGGTCTTTAGCGTCGAGTGAGCAGTTCTTC
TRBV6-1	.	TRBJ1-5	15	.	CASSEKWTADQPQHF	TGTGCCAGCAGTGAAAAGTGGACAGCAGATCAGCCCCAGCATTTT
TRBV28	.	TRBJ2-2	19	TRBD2	CASSFGGGYISRTTGELFF	TGTGCCAGCAGTTTCGGGGGGGGGTACATATCACGGACCACCGGGGAGCTGTTTTTT
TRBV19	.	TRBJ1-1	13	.	CASSAAGNTEAFF	TGTGCCAGTAGTGCCGCAGGGAACACTGAAGCTTTCTTT
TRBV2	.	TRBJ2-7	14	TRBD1	CASINDPGQLFWNF	TGTGCCAGCATTAATGATCCGGGACAGTTATTTTGGAACTTC
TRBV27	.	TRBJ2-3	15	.	CASSHRVSSTDTQYF	TGTGCCAGCAGCCACAGGGTCTCTAGCACAGATACGCAGTATTTT
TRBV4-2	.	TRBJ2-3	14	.	CASSQWGGIDTQYF	TGTGCCAGCAGCCAATGGGGGGGCATAGATACGCAGTATTTT
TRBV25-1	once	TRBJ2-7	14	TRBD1	CASQRTGTYLEQYF	TGTGCCAGCCAAAGGACAGGGACTTATTTGGAGCAGTACTTC
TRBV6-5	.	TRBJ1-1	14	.	CASSYDMGNTEAFF	TGTGCCAGCAGTTACGACATGGGGAACACTGAAGCTTTCTTT
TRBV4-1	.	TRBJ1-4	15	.	CASSYRQADNEKLFF	TGCGCCAGCAGCTACCGACAGGCAGATAATGAAAAACTGTTTTTT
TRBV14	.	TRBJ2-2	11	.	CASSQVSELFF	TGTGCCAGCAGCCAAGTCTCGGAGCTGTTTTTT
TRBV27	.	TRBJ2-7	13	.	CASSLTGTYEQYF	TGTGCCAGCAGTTTGACAGGGACTTACGAGCAGTACTTC
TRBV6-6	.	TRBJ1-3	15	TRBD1	CASCPGQGVGNTIYF	TGTGCCAGCTGTCCGGGACAGGGGGTTGGAAACACCATATATTTT
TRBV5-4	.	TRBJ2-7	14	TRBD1	CASSSGTGAYEQYF	TGTGCCAGCAGCTCAGGGACAGGGGCCTACGAGCAGTACTTC
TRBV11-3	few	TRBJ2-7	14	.	CASSPRHDSYEQYF	TGTGCCAGCAGCCCCCGACACGACTCCTACGAGCAGTACTTC
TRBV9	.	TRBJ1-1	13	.	CASSVQVNTEAFF	TGTGCCAGCAGCGTCCAGGTGAACACTGAAGCTTTCTTT
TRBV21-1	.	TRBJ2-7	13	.	CASSNSGGGEQYF	TGTGCCAGCAGCAACTCGGGAGGAGGTGAGCAGTACTTC
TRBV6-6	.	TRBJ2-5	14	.	CASSLESLQETQYF	TGTGCCAGCTCACTAGAATCCCTCCAAGAGACCCAGTACTTC
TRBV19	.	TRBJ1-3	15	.	CASSTTPNSGNTIYF	TGTGCCAGTAGTACGACACCGAACTCTGGAAACACCATATATTTT
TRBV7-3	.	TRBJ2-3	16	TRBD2	CASSPGTSGCTDTQYF	TGTGCCAGCAGTCCCGGGACTAGCGGCTGCACAGATACGCAGTATTTT
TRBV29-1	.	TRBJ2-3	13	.	CSVLGLGTDTQYF	TGCAGCGTCCTGGGGCTAGGAACAGATACGCAGTATTTT
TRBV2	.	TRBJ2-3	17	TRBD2	CASSRLAGRTSTDTQYF	TGTGCCAGCAGTAGACTAGCGGGTCGCACTAGCACAGATACGCAGTATTTT
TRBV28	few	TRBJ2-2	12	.	CASSFLVGELFF	TGTGCCAGCAGTTTTCTCGTGGGGGAGCTGTTTTTT
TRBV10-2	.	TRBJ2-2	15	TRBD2	CASSLTSGDTGELFF	TGCGCCAGCAGTTTGACTAGCGGCGACACCGGGGAGCTGTTTTTT
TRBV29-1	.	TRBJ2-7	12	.	CSVGGWFSEQYF	TGCAGCGTCGGTGGCTGGTTCAGCGAGCAGTACTTC
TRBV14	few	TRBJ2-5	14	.	CASSQDYNWETQYF	TGTGCCAGCAGCCAAGATTACAATTGGGAGACCCAGTACTTC
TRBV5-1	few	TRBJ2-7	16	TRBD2	CASTPGLAGNSYEQYF	TGCGCCAGCACTCCGGGACTAGCGGGAAACTCCTACGAGCAGTACTTC
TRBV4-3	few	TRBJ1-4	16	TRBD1	CASSDRKGQAGEKLFF	TGCGCCAGCAGCGACAGAAAGGGACAGGCTGGGGAAAAACTGTTTTTT
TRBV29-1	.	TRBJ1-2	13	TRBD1	CSVRKTGVVGYTF	TGCAGCGTTCGCAAGACAGGGGTGGTTGGCTACACCTTC
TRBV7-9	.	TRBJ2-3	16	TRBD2	CASSSPGLGRGDTQYF	TGTGCCAGCAGCTCACCGGGACTAGGAAGAGGAGATACGCAGTATTTT
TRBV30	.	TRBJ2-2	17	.	CAWSSAGLASVTGELFF	TGTGCCTGGAGTTCCGCCGGACTGGCGTCGGTCACCGGGGAGCTGTTTTTT